The 14 T cell receptor beta chains below were found in one sample sequenced in a study of blood T cell repertoires in COVID-19. The method was immunoSEQ multiplex PCR; TCRdb's version includes in-frame clones alone and lacks a portion of them. The data contain about 75,000 clones, around nine tenths of them singletons. Sequenced: peripheral blood. The receptors were sampled from a human donor in a cohort sampled during active COVID-19.

The V gene is TRBV19, the J gene TRBJ2-5, with 7 bases aligning to TRBD2. The CDR3 is made up of 15 amino acids. The V gene end was trimmed by 10 bases and the J gene end by 2 bases; junction bases not matched to a gene: 13. Looked up from germline, CDR1 is LNHDA and CDR2 is SQIVND (reference sequence). Written as DNA, the CDR3 is TGTGCCACCCGGAGGAGGGGAGGGGTACAAGAGACCCAGTACTTC. Protein: CATRRRGGVQETQYF.

J is TRBJ2-5 and V is TRBV3-1 (or the pseudogene TRBV3-2); TRBD2 agrees at 11 bases. V lost 4 bases and J lost 5; bases outside the gene matches: 21. The germline V gene has CDR1 LGHDT and CDR2 YNNKEL (reference sequence). The CDR3 totals 20 residues. Here the CDR3 DNA reads TGTGCCAGCAGCCTCCCTAAGGGGGGTAGCGGGGGGGCCAGTCGGGAGACCCAGTACTTC. Translating it yields CASSLPKGGSGGASRETQYF.

J is TRBJ2-1 and V is TRBV12-5, with a tentative D call TRBD1 (6 bases). Germline CDR1 LGHNT, CDR2 FRNRAP. The CDR3 is made up of 12 amino acids. Trimming stripped 6 bases from V and 6 bases from J, with 9 bases between. Here the CDR3 DNA reads TGTGCTAGTGGCACAGGGATCAATGAGCAGTTCTTC. Protein product: CASGTGINEQFF.

Only one count was recorded for this clone. The chain carries TRBV6-5 and TRBJ2-7; D gene unclear. There are 13 residues in the CDR3. In germline, CDR1 is MNHEY, CDR2 SVGAGI. Trimming took off 7 bases at V and 2 bases at J, with 12 bases between the two ends. For the CDR3, the DNA is TGTGCCAGCACTTCTGGAGAGACCTACGAGCAGTACTTC. This sequence encodes CASTSGETYEQYF.

The chain employs TRBV20-1 and TRBJ2-7; 7 bases are a match to TRBD1. CDR3 length equals 14 residues. The V gene's germline CDR1 is DFQATT and CDR2 SNEGSKA (reference sequence). Unmatched junction bases numbered 5, after V lost 3 bases and J lost 0 bases. CDR3: CSASWTGSSYEQYF. The CDR3 nucleotides read TGCAGTGCTAGTTGGACAGGAAGCTCCTACGAGCAGTACTTC.

The chain uses TRBV9 and TRBJ2-1; no clear D. CDR1 SGDLS and CDR2 YYNGEE come from the germline V gene. The CDR3 covers 16 residues. V was clipped by 0 bases and J by 5 bases, with 15 bases between them. CDR3 in amino acids: CASSVVARSGHNEQFF. The DNA of the CDR3 is TGTGCCAGCAGCGTAGTTGCTAGGAGTGGCCACAATGAGCAGTTCTTC.

The chain uses TRBV5-6 and TRBJ2-1, with 8 positions matching TRBD2. Germline CDR1 and CDR2: SGHDT and YYEEEE. J gave up 4 bases and V 7 bases, and 13 bases lay outside the gene matches. The CDR3 sequence is 16 residues long. CDR3 loop: CASGRISGREYNEQFF. DNA of the CDR3: TGTGCCAGCGGCCGAATAAGCGGGAGAGAGTACAATGAGCAGTTCTTC.

The gene calls are TRBV7-2 and TRBJ2-7; TRBD1 matches 9 bases. The CDR3 consists of 14 residues. Trimming at V came to 3 bases and at J to 2 bases, leaving 2 bases not matched to a gene. Germline V lookup: CDR1 SGHTA, CDR2 FQGNSA. Here the CDR3 reads CASSLDRGAYEQYF. Written as DNA, the CDR3 is TGTGCCAGCAGCTTGGACAGGGGCGCCTACGAGCAGTACTTC.

The rearrangement joins TRBV29-1 to TRBJ2-3; 11 bases fit TRBD1. CDR1 SQVTM and CDR2 ANQGSEA come from the germline V gene. V was clipped by 0 bases and J by 0 bases; unmatched bases: 11. The CDR3 length is 19 residues. The CDR3 nucleotides are TGCAGCGTTGAAGATCGCGGTTGGGACAGGGGGAAGAGCACAGATACGCAGTATTTT. Translated, it gives CSVEDRGWDRGKSTDTQYF.

The chain carries TRBV11-3 and TRBJ2-4, with 7 bases lining up with TRBD1. Germline V gene data show CDR1 as SGHNT and CDR2 as YENEEA. Trimming took 3 bases from V and 8 from J; bases not matched to a gene: 4. The CDR3 covers 13 residues. The CDR3 DNA sequence: TGTGCCAGCAGCTTGACAGGGTGGGACATTCAGTACTTC. It codes for CASSLTGWDIQYF. Supplemented by reference TRBV11-3 and TRBJ2-4, the full variable domain reads EAGVVQSPRYKIIEKKQPVAFWCNPISGHNTLYWYLQNLGQGPELLIRYENEEAVDDSQLPKDRFSAERLKGVDSTLKIQPAELGDSAVYLCASSLTGWDIQYFGAGTRLSVL.

The rearrangement links TRBV19 to TRBJ1-6; no firm D call. In germline, CDR1 is LNHDA, CDR2 SQIVND (reference sequence). V was cut by 4 bases and J by 6 bases, with 7 bases left in between. This CDR3 spans 13 amino acids. The DNA for the CDR3 is TGTGCCAGTAGTAACCCCGGTAATTCACCCCTCCACTTT. This gives the protein CASSNPGNSPLHF. The full variable domain, in which reference TRBV19 and TRBJ1-6 provide the parts outside the CDR3, is DGGITQSPKYLFRKEGQNVTLSCEQNLNHDAMYWYRQDPGQGLRLIYYSQIVNDFQKGDIAEGYSVSREKKESFPLTVTSAQKNPTAFYLCASSNPGNSPLHFGNGTRLTVT.

The CDR3 DNA sequence: TGCGCCAGCCAGCGGGAAAACCAAGAGACCCAGTACTTC. Translating it yields CASQRENQETQYF. The V and J genes are TRBV5-1 and TRBJ2-5, with 7 bases identical to TRBD2. With V trimmed by 7 bases and J by 0 bases, 3 bases remained unmatched. The CDR3 is 13 residues long. Germline CDR1 reads SGHRS; CDR2 reads YFSETQ.

This chain joins TRBV5-8 and TRBJ2-1; TRBD2 matches 10 bases. Looked up from germline, CDR1 is SGHTS and CDR2 is YDEGEE. The CDR3 runs to 19 residues. The V segment lost 0 bases and the J segment 7 bases; nucleotides outside the gene matches: 16. The CDR3 nucleotides read TGTGCCAGCAGCTTGGCCGCGGCGGGTCGAGCGGGGGGGTATAATGAGCAGTTCTTC. Translated, it gives CASSLAAAGRAGGYNEQFF.

V is TRBV5-1 and J is TRBJ2-5; tentative D call: TRBD2 (5 bases). CDR3 size: 14 residues. Trimming shortened V by 4 bases and J by 0 bases, and 10 bases separated the two germline ends. Germline CDR1 and CDR2: SGHRS and YFSETQ. The CDR3 nucleotides read TGCGCCAGCAGCGGGAGAGATTACCAAGAGACCCAGTACTTC. Its translation is CASSGRDYQETQYF.